The table lists the clone carrying this TCR beta chain with many counts. Its antigen is unidentified. It was with a sample-barcoded 5' primer and a J-beta primer mix that a second PCR of roughly 6 to 12 cycles was run. Each of the cDNA molecules was tagged by a template-switch adaptor with 12 random nucleotides. TCRdb passed the 5' RACE reads through MiXCR, listing each CDR3 protein once. Found here are about 1.4 million distinct CDR3 sequences, approximately 60% of them singletons; the top ten hold about 6.7%. The data belong to a study of blood T cells in healthy people across ages. Regarding the study as a whole: Observed TCR beta diversity per million T cells went down as age went up. This fall followed a roughly linear course with age.

In each sample, at least 7 million PBMCs were isolated. From germline, CDR1 is MDHEN and CDR2 SYDVKM. Trimming stripped 5 bases from V and 0 bases from J, with 13 bases between. The CDR3 runs 15 residues. This rearrangement joins TRBV28 to TRBJ2-5, with no clear D. This sequence originates from a young man in good health. The sequencing sample was made of blood. The chain's CDR3 is CASSTSLGNQETQYF. In nucleotides, the CDR3 is TGTGCCAGCAGTACGTCTTTGGGAAACCAAGAGACCCAGTACTTC.